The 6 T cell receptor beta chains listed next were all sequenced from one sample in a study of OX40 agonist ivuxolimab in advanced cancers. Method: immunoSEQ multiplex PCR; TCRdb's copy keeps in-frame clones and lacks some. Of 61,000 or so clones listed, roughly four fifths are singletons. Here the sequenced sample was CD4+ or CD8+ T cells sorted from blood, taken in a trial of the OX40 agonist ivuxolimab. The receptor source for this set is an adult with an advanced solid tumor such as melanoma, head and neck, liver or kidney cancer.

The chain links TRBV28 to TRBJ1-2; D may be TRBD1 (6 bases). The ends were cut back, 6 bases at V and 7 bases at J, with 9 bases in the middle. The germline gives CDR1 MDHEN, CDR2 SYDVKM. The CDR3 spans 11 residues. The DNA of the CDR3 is TGTGCCAGCAGACAGGGTGCTGGCTACACCTTC. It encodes CASRQGAGYTF.

The CDR3 sequence: CASSPPDGTGRRVDTQYF. The CDR3 DNA follows: TGTGCCAGCAGCCCTCCGGATGGCACAGGCCGTCGAGTAGATACGCAGTATTTT. The chain combines TRBV11-2 with TRBJ2-3; possible D gene TRBD1, 5 bases. V dropped 5 bases and J dropped 5 bases, with 26 bases sitting between them. Germline loops: CDR1 SGHAT, CDR2 FQNNGV. The CDR3 consists of 18 residues.

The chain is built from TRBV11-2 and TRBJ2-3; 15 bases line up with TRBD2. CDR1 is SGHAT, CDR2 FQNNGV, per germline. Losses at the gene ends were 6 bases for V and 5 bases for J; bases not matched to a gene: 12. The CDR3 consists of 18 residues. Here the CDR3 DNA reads TGTGCCAGCAGTACCGGGACTAGCGGGGGGTATCGAGGAGATACGCAGTATTTT. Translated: CASSTGTSGGYRGDTQYF.

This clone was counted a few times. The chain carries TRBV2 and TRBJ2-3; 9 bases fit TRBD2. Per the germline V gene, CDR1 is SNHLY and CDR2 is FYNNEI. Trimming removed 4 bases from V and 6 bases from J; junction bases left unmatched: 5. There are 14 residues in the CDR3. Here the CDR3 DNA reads TGTGCCAGCAGTGCGGGCGGGGGGGCGGATACGCAGTATTTT. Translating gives CASSAGGGADTQYF.

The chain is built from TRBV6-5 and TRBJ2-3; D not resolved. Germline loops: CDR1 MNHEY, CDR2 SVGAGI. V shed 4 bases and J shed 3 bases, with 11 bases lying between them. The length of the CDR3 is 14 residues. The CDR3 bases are TGTGCCAGCAGTTTCACCCACTTGACAGATACGCAGTATTTT. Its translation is CASSFTHLTDTQYF.

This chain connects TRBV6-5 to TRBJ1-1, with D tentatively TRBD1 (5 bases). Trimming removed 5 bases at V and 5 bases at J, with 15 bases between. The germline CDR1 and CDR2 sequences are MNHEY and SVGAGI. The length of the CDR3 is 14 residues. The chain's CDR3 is CASSPGGATTEAFF. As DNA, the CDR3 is TGTGCCAGCAGTCCGGGGGGTGCCACAACTGAAGCTTTCTTT.